These T cell receptor beta chains were read from a single sample in a study of graft-versus-host responses after intestinal transplantation. The data were produced by immunoSEQ multiplex PCR, yet TCRdb's version contains in-frame clones alone and is incomplete. The data hold just over 5,000 clones, with over 55% observed a single time. The input for sequencing was ileum tissue, taken roughly 250 days after intestinal transplant. These receptors were collected from a human patient who received an intestinal transplant, so some T cells may come from the graft donor. CDR3s include the opening cysteine and the closing phenylalanine or tryptophan. D genes are given only for firm matches. Part of the rows lack a size; the others show once, few, many or a class for expanded clones.

V gene	J gene	D gene	clone size	CDR3 protein	CDR3 DNA
TRBV6-4	TRBJ2-3	TRBD2	NA	CASSSTSGGTDTQYF	TGTGCCAGCAGTTCAACTAGCGGGGGCACAGATACGCAGTATTTT
TRBV7-2	TRBJ2-3	TRBD2	NA	CASRKDRRGASTDTQYF	TGTGCCAGCAGGAAAGATCGGCGGGGGGCTTCTACAGATACGCAGTATTTT
TRBV25-1	TRBJ1-1	NA	NA	CASSESPSDSMNTEAFF	TGTGCCAGCAGTGAATCCCCGTCGGATAGCATGAACACTGAAGCTTTCTTT
TRBV6-1	TRBJ2-5	TRBD2	few	CASSEGAGGPETQYF	TGTGCCAGCAGTGAAGGGGCGGGGGGGCCGGAGACCCAGTACTTC
TRBV7-2	TRBJ1-1	NA	NA	CASSRGRMSTEAFF	TGTGCCAGCAGCCGGGGGAGGATGAGCACTGAAGCTTTCTTT
TRBV28	TRBJ1-6	TRBD1	few	CATRLTGNNSPLHF	TGTGCCACGCGCTTGACAGGGAACAATTCACCCCTCCACTTT
TRBV4-2	TRBJ2-6	NA	NA	CASSQRQISGANVLTF	TGTGCCAGCAGCCAAAGACAAATATCTGGGGCCAACGTCCTGACTTTC
TRBV6-1	TRBJ2-7	TRBD2	once	CASQLLAGGSYEQYF	TGTGCCAGCCAGCTACTAGCGGGAGGCTCCTACGAGCAGTACTTC
TRBV30	TRBJ1-2	NA	NA	CAWSAPGVGYTF	TGTGCCTGGAGTGCACCGGGAGTAGGCTACACCTTC
TRBV7-9	TRBJ2-1	TRBD1	NA	CASSRTGSSYNEQFF	TGTGCCAGCAGCCGGACAGGGAGCTCCTACAATGAGCAGTTCTTC
TRBV4-2	TRBJ1-1	NA	NA	CASSQGASTLLTEAFF	TGTGCCAGCAGCCAAGGGGCGTCAACCCTTCTCACTGAAGCTTTCTTT
TRBV4-2	TRBJ2-7	TRBD2	NA	CASSQWLAGVLGVYEQYF	TGTGCCAGCAGCCAATGGCTAGCGGGAGTCTTAGGGGTGTACGAGCAGTACTTC
TRBV5-1	TRBJ1-4	NA	NA	CASSPQVLGANEKLFF	TGCGCCAGCAGCCCACAGGTGCTTGGGGCTAATGAAAAACTGTTTTTT
TRBV6-1	TRBJ2-7	NA	few	CASSEQNGLTYEQYF	TGTGCCAGCAGTGAACAAAACGGACTAACCTACGAGCAGTACTTC
TRBV27	TRBJ2-1	TRBD2	NA	CASSLSRGLREQFF	TGTGCCAGCAGTTTATCGAGGGGACTACGCGAGCAGTTCTTC
TRBV5-6	TRBJ1-1	NA	NA	CASSLYGGHVNTEAFF	TGTGCCAGCAGCTTGTACGGCGGGCACGTGAACACTGAAGCTTTCTTT
TRBV6-4	TRBJ2-2	TRBD2	NA	CASSETGGDTGELFF	TGTGCCAGCAGTGAAACGGGGGGGGACACCGGGGAGCTGTTTTTT
TRBV6-1	TRBJ2-7	NA	NA	CASSEGGGDSYEQYF	TGTGCCAGCAGTGAAGGGGGCGGGGACTCCTACGAGCAGTACTTC
TRBV30	TRBJ2-5	NA	NA	CAWSVGGHEQYF	TGTGCCTGGAGTGTGGGTGGGCATGAGCAGTACTTC
TRBV9	TRBJ1-2	NA	few	CASSVGRSSNYGYTF	TGTGCCAGCAGCGTAGGTCGGAGCTCTAACTATGGCTACACCTTC
TRBV6-4	TRBJ2-1	TRBD2	NA	CASSDSSGGANEQFF	TGTGCCAGCAGTGACTCGAGCGGGGGGGCCAATGAGCAGTTCTTC
TRBV18	TRBJ1-5	TRBD1	NA	CASSSGTGFGNQPQHF	TGTGCCAGCTCATCCGGGACAGGGTTCGGCAATCAGCCCCAGCATTTT
TRBV2	TRBJ1-1	TRBD1	once	CAIPIGTGAVNTEAFF	TGTGCCATCCCGATCGGGACAGGGGCGGTGAACACTGAAGCTTTCTTT
TRBV4-1	TRBJ2-2	NA	NA	CASSQDLLEEHRGAVF	TGCGCCAGCAGCCAAGATTTATTAGAGGAACACCGGGGAGCTGTTTTT
TRBV21-1	TRBJ2-7	NA	NA	CASSKAGGYEQYF	TGTGCCAGCAGCAAAGCAGGGGGCTACGAGCAGTACTTC
TRBV6-5	TRBJ1-3	TRBD1	NA	CASRTGGAGNTIYF	TGTGCCAGCAGAACAGGGGGCGCAGGAAACACCATATATTTT
TRBV11-3	TRBJ1-6	TRBD1	NA	CASSQTGGGSPLHF	TGTGCCAGCAGCCAAACAGGGGGCGGCTCACCCCTCCACTTT
TRBV4-3	TRBJ2-1	TRBD2	NA	CASSQTSGPRQDEQFF	TGCGCCAGCAGCCAAACTAGCGGGCCAAGGCAGGATGAGCAGTTCTTC
TRBV5-4	TRBJ2-7	NA	NA	CASSLVLGGGQIEQYF	TGTGCCAGCAGCTTGGTATTAGGGGGGGGGCAGATCGAGCAGTACTTC
TRBV9	TRBJ1-1	TRBD1	few	CASSPRTGTGEAFF	TGTGCCAGCAGCCCGAGGACAGGGACGGGGGAAGCTTTCTTT
TRBV5-6	TRBJ2-1	NA	NA	CASSLLLASYNEQFF	TGTGCCAGCAGCTTACTCCTAGCGTCTTACAATGAGCAGTTCTTC
TRBV9	TRBJ1-2	TRBD1	NA	CASSARTGLAYGYTF	TGTGCCAGCAGCGCCCGGACAGGACTTGCATATGGCTACACCTTC
TRBV5-1	TRBJ2-7	NA	NA	CASSLGSRVTYEQYF	TGCGCCAGCAGCTTGGGTTCCAGGGTTACCTACGAGCAGTACTTC
TRBV5-1	TRBJ2-3	TRBD1	NA	CASSLRDRSTDTQYF	TGCGCCAGCAGCTTGAGGGACAGGAGCACAGATACGCAGTATTTT
TRBV6-5	TRBJ1-2	NA	NA	CASSYTASGANGYTF	TGTGCCAGCAGTTACACGGCGAGCGGGGCCAATGGCTACACCTTC
TRBV28	TRBJ2-7	TRBD2	NA	CASRRLAGAYEQYF	TGTGCCAGCAGGAGACTAGCGGGAGCCTACGAGCAGTACTTC
TRBV6-1	TRBJ2-7	TRBD1	NA	CASSEETGSSYEQYF	TGTGCCAGCAGTGAAGAGACAGGGAGCTCCTACGAGCAGTACTTC
TRBV7-3	TRBJ1-6	NA	NA	CASSPSAGRNSPLHF	TGTGCCAGCAGCCCTAGCGCGGGACGTAATTCACCCCTCCACTTT
TRBV6-1	TRBJ2-5	TRBD1	few	CASSAGQGGTQYF	TGTGCCAGCAGTGCCGGACAGGGAGGGACCCAGTACTTC
TRBV6-6	TRBJ1-2	TRBD1	NA	CASSYSGGGYTF	TGTGCCAGCAGTTACTCAGGGGGCGGCTACACCTTC
TRBV6-4	TRBJ2-1	NA	NA	CASSDSEFNEQFF	TGTGCCAGCAGTGACTCGGAGTTTAATGAGCAGTTCTTC
TRBV10-3	TRBJ2-7	TRBD2	NA	CAISRLAGAVNHEQYF	TGTGCCATCAGCAGACTAGCGGGAGCTGTCAACCACGAGCAGTACTTC
TRBV5-4	TRBJ2-1	TRBD2	NA	CASSLAGGGHNEQFF	TGTGCCAGCAGCTTGGCGGGGGGAGGTCACAATGAGCAGTTCTTC
TRBV28	TRBJ2-7	NA	medium-sized	CASSFEQGSRYEQYF	TGTGCCAGCAGTTTCGAGCAGGGGTCTAGGTACGAGCAGTACTTC
TRBV6-1	TRBJ2-5	NA	NA	CASSVLAGQETQYF	TGTGCCAGCAGTGTCCTGGCGGGACAAGAGACCCAGTACTTC